This entry is about one T cell receptor beta chain. The CDR3 consists of 15 residues. Trimming cost V 7 bases and J 6 bases, with 18 bases left between them. Germline V CDR1 and CDR2: MDHEN, SYDVKM. Method: immunoSEQ multiplex PCR; TCRdb's copy keeps in-frame clones and lacks some. The sample contains 1.6 million or so clones, approximately 97% of which appear only once. The sample belongs to a study of shared clonotypes between healthy human individuals. Sequencing was performed on naive CD4+ T cells sorted from blood. Documented subset: CD45RA+ positively selected. The rearrangement uses TRBV28 and TRBJ2-2; TRBD1 might be the D (6 bases). The sequence was collected from a man aged 25 to 40 in good health. The CDR3 protein is CASTQSNRVAGELFF. The CDR3 DNA is TGTGCCAGCACTCAATCGAACAGGGTTGCCGGGGAGCTGTTTTTT.